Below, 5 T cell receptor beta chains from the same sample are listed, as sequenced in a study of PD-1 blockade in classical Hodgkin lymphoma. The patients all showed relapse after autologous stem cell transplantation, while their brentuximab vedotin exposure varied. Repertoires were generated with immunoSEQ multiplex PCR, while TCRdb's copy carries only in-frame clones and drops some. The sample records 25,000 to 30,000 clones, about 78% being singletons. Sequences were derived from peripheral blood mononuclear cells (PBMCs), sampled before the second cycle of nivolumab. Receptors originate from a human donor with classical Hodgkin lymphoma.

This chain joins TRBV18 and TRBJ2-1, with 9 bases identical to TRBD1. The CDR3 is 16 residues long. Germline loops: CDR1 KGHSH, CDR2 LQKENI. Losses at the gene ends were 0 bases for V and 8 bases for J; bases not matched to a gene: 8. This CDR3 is CASSPPDGTGRYEQFF. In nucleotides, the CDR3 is TGTGCCAGCTCACCACCAGACGGGACAGGGAGGTATGAGCAGTTCTTC.

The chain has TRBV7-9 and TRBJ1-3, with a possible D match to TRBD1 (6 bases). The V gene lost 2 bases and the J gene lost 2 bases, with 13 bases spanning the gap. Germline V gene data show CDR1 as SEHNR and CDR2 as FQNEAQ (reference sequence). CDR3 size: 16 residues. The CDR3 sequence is CASSLSAGVAGNTIYF. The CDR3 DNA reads TGTGCCAGCAGCTTATCAGCAGGGGTAGCTGGAAACACCATATATTTT.

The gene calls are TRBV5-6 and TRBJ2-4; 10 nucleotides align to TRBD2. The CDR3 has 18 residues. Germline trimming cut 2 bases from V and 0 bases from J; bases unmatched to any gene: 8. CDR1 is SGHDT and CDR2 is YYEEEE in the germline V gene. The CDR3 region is CASSFEGLAGVAKNIQYF. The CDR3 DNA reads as TGTGCCAGCAGCTTCGAAGGGCTAGCGGGGGTAGCCAAAAACATTCAGTACTTC.

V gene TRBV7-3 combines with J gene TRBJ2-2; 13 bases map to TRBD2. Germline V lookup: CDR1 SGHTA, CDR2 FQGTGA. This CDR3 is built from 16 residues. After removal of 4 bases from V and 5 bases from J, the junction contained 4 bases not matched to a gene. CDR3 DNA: TGTGCCAGCAGCTCTGGGACTAGCGGGGAAACCGGGGAGCTGTTTTTT. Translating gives CASSSGTSGETGELFF. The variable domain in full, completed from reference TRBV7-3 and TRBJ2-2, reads GAGVSQTPSNKVTEKGKYVELRCDPISGHTALYWYRQSLGQGPEFLIYFQGTGAADDSGLPNDRFFAVRPEGSVSTLKIQRTERGDSAVYLCASSSGTSGETGELFFGEGSRLTVL.

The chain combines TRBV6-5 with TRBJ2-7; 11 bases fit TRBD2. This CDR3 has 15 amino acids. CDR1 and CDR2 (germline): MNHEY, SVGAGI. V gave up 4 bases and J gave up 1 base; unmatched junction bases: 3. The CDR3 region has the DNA TGTGCCAGCAGTTCTGGGACTAGCGGTTCCTACGAGCAGTACTTC. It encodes CASSSGTSGSYEQYF.